What follows is one TCR beta chain and its context. Its target is unknown. Assay: immunoSEQ multiplex PCR; the TCRdb copy retains only in-frame clones and omits some. The table lists 1,700 or so clones, about 25% of them singletons. V lost 1 base, J lost 4 bases, and 12 bases lay in between. CDR1 and CDR2 (germline): LNHDA, SQIVND (reference sequence). This CDR3 is built from 15 residues. This sample is drawn from a study of T cells in localized non-small cell lung cancer. Study observations and caveats: Tumor trailed uninvolved adjacent lung in T cell clonality, which peaked there. With higher T cell density in blood came longer overall survival.

The receptor's source is a woman aged 35 to 75 with stage I lung adenocarcinoma. This sequence joins TRBV19 and TRBJ2-3; D is perhaps TRBD1 or TRBD2 (6 bases each). The sample here was normal lung tissue next to the tumor, taken before any cancer treatment. The CDR3, as DNA: TGTGCCAGTAGTATAGGGAGGGGGTTCGCAGATACGCAGTATTTT. It translates to CASSIGRGFADTQYF.